Shown below are 2 T cell receptor beta chains from a single sample sequenced in a study of regulatory T cells in long-lasting Graves disease. Construction of TCR beta libraries relied on iRepertoire HTBI primers and on Arm-PCR targeting CDR3 regions. One entry per CDR3 protein, called by TCRdb with MiXCR from the multiplex PCR reads. The sample holds more than 400,000 distinct CDR3 sequences, about 15% seen once. Time point noted: newly diagnosed GD, antithyroid drugs for less than 3 months. Extracted PBMC RNA gave rise to the TCR library. This sample was also put to use in a study of T cells in Graves' hyperthyroidism and ophthalmopathy.

The sample was peripheral blood mononuclear cells (PBMCs), taken at new diagnosis, from a patient treated with antithyroid drugs. Receptors were obtained from a woman in her twenties or thirties with Graves disease.

In its sample, this clonotype was seen many times. V is TRBV30 and J is TRBJ1-1; D might be TRBD1 (5 bases). Trimming cost V 3 bases and J 2 bases, with 10 bases left between them. Germline lookup yields CDR1 GTSNPN and CDR2 SVGIG (reference sequence). This CDR3 is built from 13 residues. The CDR3 coding sequence is TGTGCCTGGAGCCGACAGCGAAACACTGAAGCTTTCTTT. As protein: CAWSRQRNTEAFF.

The chain recombines TRBV20-1 with TRBJ2-2; D remains unclear. Trimming stripped 4 bases from V and 3 bases from J, with 15 bases between. CDR1 DFQATT and CDR2 SNEGSKA come from the germline V gene (reference sequence). The CDR3 contains 15 residues. The CDR3: CSAKTGPHYTGELFF. The CDR3 coding sequence is TGCAGTGCTAAAACCGGGCCTCACTACACCGGGGAGCTGTTTTTT.